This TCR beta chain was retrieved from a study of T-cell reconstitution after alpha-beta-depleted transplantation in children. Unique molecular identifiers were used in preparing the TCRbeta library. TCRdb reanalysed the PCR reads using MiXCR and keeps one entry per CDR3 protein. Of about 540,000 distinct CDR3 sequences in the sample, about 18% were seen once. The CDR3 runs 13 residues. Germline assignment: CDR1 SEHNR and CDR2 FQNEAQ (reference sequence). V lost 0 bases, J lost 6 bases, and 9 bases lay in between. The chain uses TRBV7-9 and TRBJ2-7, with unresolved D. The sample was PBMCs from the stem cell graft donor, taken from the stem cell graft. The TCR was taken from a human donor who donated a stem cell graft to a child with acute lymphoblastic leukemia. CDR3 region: CASSLATVAEQYF. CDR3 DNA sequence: TGTGCCAGCAGCTTAGCTACGGTGGCCGAGCAGTACTTC.